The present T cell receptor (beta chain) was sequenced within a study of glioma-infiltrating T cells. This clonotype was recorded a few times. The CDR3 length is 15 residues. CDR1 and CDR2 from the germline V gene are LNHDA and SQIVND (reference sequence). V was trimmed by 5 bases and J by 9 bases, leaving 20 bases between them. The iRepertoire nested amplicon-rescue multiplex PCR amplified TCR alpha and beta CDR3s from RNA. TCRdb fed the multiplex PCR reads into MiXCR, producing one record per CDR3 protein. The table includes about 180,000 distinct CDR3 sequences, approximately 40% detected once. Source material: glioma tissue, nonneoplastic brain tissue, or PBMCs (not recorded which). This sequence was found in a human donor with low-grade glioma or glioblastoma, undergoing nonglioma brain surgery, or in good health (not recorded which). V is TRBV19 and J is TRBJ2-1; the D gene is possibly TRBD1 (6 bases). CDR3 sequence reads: CASSAPGQTLGEQFF. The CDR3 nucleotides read TGTGCCAGTAGTGCCCCGGGACAAACTTTAGGTGAGCAGTTCTTC.